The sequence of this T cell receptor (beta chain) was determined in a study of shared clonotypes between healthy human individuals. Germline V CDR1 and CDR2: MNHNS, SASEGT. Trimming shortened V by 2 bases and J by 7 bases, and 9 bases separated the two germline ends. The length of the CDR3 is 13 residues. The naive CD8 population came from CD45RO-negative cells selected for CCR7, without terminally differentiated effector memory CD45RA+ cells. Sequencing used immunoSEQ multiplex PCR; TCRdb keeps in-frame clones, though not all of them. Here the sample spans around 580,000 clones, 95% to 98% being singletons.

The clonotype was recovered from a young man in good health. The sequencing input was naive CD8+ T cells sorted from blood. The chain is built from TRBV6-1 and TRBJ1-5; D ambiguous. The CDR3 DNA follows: TGTGCCAGCAGTGAAACCGCGCTACAGCCCCAGCATTTT. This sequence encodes CASSETALQPQHF.